Sequencing of this T cell receptor beta chain was carried out in a study of blood T cell repertoires in COVID-19. About the study: Both acute and convalescent COVID-19 samples were obtained from the United States, Italy and Spain. T cells, B-cell-depleted T cells, or PBMCs provided the cDNA or gDNA that served as material.

With 5 bases removed from V and 4 bases from J, the gap between germline ends came to 8 bases. The CDR3 has 12 amino acids. The germline V gene has CDR1 MDHEN and CDR2 SYDVKM. Study processing details: From reference gene primer amplification, estimates of nucleated cell counts were derived. Sequenced by immunoSEQ multiplex PCR; TCRdb stores in-frame clones only, minus some. The V and J calls and clone size were taken over from that table, and D and trimming were inferred from the DNA. The sample yields 200,000 or so clones, around 82% seen once. V is TRBV28 and J is TRBJ1-2; D is uncertain. Material for sequencing was peripheral blood. The sequence was obtained from a woman in her 70s with acute or convalescent COVID-19. CDR3 sequence reads: CASSTPGYGYTF. In DNA form, the CDR3 reads TGTGCCAGCAGTACACCGGGCTATGGCTACACCTTC.